The present T cell receptor (beta chain) was sequenced within a study of PD-1 blockade in classical Hodgkin lymphoma. With V trimmed by 4 bases and J by 4 bases, 8 bases remained unmatched. CDR1 and CDR2 (germline): MNHEY, SMNVEV (reference sequence). This CDR3 has 16 residues. Profiling relied on immunoSEQ multiplex PCR, and the TCRdb table lists in-frame clones only, not all of them. This table holds some 100,000 clones, roughly 92% found once. This clone was recorded once. Antigen specificity is unknown. All patients experienced relapse after autologous stem cell transplantation, and brentuximab vedotin exposure was variable. Whole-study findings and limits: Baseline TCR diversity was reportedly lower in newly diagnosed patients than in healthy donors. It was reported as lower still in relapsed/refractory patients. There was a significant rise in CD4+ TCR diversity by C4D1, with no such rise for CD8+.

The sample here was peripheral blood mononuclear cells (PBMCs), taken at baseline. This chain connects TRBV27 to TRBJ1-1; 11 nucleotides match TRBD1. This TCR came from a human donor with classical Hodgkin lymphoma. CDR3 loop: CASSSYSGTGGTEAFF. As DNA, the CDR3 is TGTGCCAGCAGTTCATATTCTGGGACAGGGGGCACTGAAGCTTTCTTT.